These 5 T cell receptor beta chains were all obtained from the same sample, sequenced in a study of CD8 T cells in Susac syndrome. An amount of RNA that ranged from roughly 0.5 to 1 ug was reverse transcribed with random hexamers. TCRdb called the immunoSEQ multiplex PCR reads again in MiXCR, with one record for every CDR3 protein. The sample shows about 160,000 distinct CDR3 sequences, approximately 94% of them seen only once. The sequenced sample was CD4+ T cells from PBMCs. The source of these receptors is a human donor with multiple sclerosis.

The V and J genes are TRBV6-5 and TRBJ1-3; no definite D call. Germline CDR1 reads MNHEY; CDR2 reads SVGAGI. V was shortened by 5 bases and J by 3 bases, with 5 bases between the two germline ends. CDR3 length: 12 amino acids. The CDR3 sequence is CASSHRGNTIYF. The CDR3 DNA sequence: TGTGCCAGCAGTCACCGTGGAAACACCATATATTTT.

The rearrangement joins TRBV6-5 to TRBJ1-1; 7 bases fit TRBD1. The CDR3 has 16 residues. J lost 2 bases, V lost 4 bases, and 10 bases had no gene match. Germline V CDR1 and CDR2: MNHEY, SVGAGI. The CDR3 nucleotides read TGTGCCAGCAGTTCCACCCAGGGACAGTTTAACACTGAAGCTTTCTTT. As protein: CASSSTQGQFNTEAFF.

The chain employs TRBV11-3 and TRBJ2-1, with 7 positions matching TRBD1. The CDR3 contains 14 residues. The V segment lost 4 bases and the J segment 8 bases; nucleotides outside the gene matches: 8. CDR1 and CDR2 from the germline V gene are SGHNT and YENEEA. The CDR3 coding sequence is TGTGCCAGCAGCTCCCGAACAGGGGACCATGAGCAGTTCTTC. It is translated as CASSSRTGDHEQFF.

The CDR3 bases are TGTGCCAGCAGCCGGCTCGGGAGGGGGCTCTACAATGAGCAGTTCTTC. As protein: CASSRLGRGLYNEQFF. V is TRBV14 and J is TRBJ2-1; a weak D match, TRBD2 (8 bases). Germline values: CDR1 SGHDN, CDR2 FVKESK. The CDR3 totals 16 residues. V lost 4 bases and J lost 3, with 16 bases in between.

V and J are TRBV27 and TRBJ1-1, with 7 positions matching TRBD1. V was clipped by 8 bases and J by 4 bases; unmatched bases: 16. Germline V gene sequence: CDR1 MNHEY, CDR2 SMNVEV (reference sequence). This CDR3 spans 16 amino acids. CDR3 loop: CASRRQGGRQGTEAFF. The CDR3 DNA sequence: TGTGCCAGCCGTAGACAGGGCGGGCGACAAGGCACTGAAGCTTTCTTT.